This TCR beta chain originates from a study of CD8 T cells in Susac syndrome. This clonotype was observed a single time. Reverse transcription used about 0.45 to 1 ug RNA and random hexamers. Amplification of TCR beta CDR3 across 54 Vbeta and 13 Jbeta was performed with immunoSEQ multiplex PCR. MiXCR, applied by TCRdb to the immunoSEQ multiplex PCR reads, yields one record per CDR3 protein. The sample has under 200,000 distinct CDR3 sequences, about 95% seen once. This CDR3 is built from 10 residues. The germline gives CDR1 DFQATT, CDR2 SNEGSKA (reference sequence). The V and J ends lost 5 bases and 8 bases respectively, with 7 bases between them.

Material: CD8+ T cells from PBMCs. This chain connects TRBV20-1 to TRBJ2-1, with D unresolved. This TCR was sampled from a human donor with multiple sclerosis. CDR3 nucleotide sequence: TGCAGTGCTGCCTTTGATGAGCAGTTCTTC. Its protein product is CSAAFDEQFF.